This TCR beta chain comes out of a study of OX40 agonist ivuxolimab in advanced cancers. Findings and limits, study-wide: The CD4+ and CD8+ T cells in the blood had expanded clonally by week 6 at 0.1 to 3.0 mg/kg. Certain nonresponders additionally had low normalized T-cell clonal expansion.

Libraries were prepared by immunoSEQ multiplex PCR; TCRdb keeps only in-frame clonotypes and omits some of them. The repertoire holds approximately 68,000 clones, with approximately 82% as singletons. Note on this clone: Its antigen is currently unknown.

Patients had blood sampled at baseline and again on cycle 4 day 1 and cycle 7 day 1. This CDR3 has 14 amino acids. Germline CDR1 SGHNT, CDR2 YYREEE (reference sequence). Trimming removed 4 bases at V and 0 bases at J, with 10 bases between. Sequencing was performed on CD4+ or CD8+ T cells sorted from blood, taken in a trial of the OX40 agonist ivuxolimab. The receptor's source is an adult with an advanced solid tumor such as melanoma, head and neck, liver or kidney cancer. The chain employs TRBV5-4 and TRBJ1-2; D is uncertain. The CDR3 bases are TGTGCCAGCAGCCCTGGTGCTTCTAACTATGGCTACACCTTC. As protein: CASSPGASNYGYTF.